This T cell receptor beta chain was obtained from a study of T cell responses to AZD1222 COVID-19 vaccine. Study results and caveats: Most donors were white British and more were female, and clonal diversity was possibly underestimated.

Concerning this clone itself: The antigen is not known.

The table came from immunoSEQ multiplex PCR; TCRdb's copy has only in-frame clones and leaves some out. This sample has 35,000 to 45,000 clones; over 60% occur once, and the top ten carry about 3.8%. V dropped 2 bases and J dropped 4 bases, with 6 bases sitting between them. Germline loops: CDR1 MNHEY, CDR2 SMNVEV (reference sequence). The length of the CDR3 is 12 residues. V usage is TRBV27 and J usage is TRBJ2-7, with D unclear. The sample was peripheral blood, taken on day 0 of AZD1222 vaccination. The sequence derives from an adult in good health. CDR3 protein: CASSLDGYEQYF. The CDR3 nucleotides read TGTGCCAGCAGTTTAGATGGGTACGAGCAGTACTTC.